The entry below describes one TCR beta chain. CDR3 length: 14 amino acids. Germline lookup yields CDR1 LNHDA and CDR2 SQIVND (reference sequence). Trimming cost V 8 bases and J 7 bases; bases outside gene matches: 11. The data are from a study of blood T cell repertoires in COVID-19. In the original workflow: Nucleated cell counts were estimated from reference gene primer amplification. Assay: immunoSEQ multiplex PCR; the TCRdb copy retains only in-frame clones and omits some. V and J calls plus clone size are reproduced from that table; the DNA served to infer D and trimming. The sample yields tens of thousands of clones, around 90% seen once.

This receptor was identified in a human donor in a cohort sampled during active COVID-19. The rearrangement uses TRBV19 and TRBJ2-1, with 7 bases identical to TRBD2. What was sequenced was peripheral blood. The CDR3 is CASVSGPGGNEQFF. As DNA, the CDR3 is TGTGCCAGTGTTAGCGGGCCCGGGGGTAATGAGCAGTTCTTC.